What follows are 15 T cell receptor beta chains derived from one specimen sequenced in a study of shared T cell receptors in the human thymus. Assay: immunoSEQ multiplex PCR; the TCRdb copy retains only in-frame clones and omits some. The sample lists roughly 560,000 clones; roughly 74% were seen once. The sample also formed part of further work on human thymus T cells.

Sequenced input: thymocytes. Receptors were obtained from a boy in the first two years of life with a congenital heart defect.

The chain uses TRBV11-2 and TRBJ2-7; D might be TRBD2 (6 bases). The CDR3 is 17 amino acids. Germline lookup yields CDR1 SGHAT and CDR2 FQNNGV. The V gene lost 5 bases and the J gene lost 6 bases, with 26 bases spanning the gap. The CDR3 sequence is CASSRPVTSVGVGEQYF. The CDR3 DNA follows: TGTGCCAGCAGCCGACCCGTGACTAGTGTGGGGGTCGGCGAGCAGTACTTC.

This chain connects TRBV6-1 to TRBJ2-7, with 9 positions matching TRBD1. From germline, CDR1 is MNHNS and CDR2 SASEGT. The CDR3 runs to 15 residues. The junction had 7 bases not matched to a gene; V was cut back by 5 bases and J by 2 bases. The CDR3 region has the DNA TGTGCCAGCAGTCACGACCGGGACAGGGCCTACGAGCAGTACTTC. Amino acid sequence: CASSHDRDRAYEQYF.

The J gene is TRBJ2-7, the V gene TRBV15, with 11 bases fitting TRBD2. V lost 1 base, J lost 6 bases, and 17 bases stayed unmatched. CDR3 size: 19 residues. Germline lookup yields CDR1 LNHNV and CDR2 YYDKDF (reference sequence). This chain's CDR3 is CATSRGPVQTSGMPREQYF. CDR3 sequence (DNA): TGTGCCACCAGCAGAGGGCCCGTCCAGACTAGCGGGATGCCTCGCGAGCAGTACTTC.

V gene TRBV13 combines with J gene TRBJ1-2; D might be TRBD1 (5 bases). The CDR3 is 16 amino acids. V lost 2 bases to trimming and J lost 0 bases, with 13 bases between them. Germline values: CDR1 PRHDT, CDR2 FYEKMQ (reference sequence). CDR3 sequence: CASSLRHRTANYGYTF. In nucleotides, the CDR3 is TGTGCCAGCAGCTTACGACACAGGACCGCTAACTATGGCTACACCTTC.

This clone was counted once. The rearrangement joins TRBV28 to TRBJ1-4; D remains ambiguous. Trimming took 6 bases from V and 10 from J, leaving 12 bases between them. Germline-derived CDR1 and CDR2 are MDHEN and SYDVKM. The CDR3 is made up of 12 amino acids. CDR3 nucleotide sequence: TGTGCCAGCAGCCCCGTAGTGCGAAAACTGTTTTTT. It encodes CASSPVVRKLFF. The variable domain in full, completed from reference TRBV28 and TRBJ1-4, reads DVKVTQSSRYLVKRTGEKVFLECVQDMDHENMFWYRQDPGLGLRLIYFSYDVKMKEKGDIPEGYSVSREKKERFSLILESASTNQTSMYLCASSPVVRKLFFGSGTQLSVL.

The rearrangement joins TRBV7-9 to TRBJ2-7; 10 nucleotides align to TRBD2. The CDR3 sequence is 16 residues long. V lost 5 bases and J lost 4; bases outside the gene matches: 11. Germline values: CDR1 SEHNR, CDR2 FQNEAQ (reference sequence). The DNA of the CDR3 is TGTGCCAGCAGCCCAGCGAGCGGGAGGGCCCCGTACGAGCAGTACTTC. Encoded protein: CASSPASGRAPYEQYF.

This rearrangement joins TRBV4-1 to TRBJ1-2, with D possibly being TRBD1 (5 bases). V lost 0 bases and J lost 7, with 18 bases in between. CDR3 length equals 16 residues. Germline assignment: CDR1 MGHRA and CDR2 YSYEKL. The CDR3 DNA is TGCGCCAGCAGCCAAGACCCGCGGCGGAGGGGAGGTGGCTACACCTTC. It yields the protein CASSQDPRRRGGGYTF.

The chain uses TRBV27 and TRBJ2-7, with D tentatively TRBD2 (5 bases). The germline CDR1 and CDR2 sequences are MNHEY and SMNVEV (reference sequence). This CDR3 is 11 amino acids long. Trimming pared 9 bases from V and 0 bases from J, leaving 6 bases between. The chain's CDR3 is CASRGSYEQYF. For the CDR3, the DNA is TGTGCCAGTCGGGGCTCCTACGAGCAGTACTTC.

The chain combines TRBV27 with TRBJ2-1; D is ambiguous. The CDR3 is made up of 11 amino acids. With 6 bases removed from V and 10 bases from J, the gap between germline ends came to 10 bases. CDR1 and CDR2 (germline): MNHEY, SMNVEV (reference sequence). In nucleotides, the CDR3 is TGTGCCAGCAGCTCCCCGAGGGAGCAGTTCTTC. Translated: CASSSPREQFF.

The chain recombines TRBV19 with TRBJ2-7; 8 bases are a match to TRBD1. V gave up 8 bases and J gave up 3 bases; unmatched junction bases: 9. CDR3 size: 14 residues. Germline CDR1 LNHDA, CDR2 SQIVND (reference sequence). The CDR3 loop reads CASGTAGGHYEQYF. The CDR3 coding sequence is TGTGCCAGTGGTACAGCAGGGGGCCACTACGAGCAGTACTTC.

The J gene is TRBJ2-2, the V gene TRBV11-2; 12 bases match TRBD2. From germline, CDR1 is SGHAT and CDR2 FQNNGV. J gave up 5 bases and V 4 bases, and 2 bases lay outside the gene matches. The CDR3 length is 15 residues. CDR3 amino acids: CASSSTSGRTGELFF. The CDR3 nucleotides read TGTGCCAGCAGCTCAACTAGCGGGAGGACCGGGGAGCTGTTTTTT.

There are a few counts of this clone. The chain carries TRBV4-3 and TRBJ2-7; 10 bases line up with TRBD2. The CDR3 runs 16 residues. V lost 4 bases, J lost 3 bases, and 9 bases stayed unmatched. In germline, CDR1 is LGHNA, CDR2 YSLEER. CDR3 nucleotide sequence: TGCGCCAGCAGCCGCGAGGCCGCTAGCGGGAGCTACGAGCAGTACTTC. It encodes CASSREAASGSYEQYF.

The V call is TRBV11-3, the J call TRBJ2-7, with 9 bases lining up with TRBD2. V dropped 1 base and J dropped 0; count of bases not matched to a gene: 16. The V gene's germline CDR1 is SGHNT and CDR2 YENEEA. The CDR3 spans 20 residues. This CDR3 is CASSLGPTRPPSGASYEQYF. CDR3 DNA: TGTGCCAGCAGCTTAGGCCCCACTAGGCCTCCTAGCGGGGCCTCCTACGAGCAGTACTTC.

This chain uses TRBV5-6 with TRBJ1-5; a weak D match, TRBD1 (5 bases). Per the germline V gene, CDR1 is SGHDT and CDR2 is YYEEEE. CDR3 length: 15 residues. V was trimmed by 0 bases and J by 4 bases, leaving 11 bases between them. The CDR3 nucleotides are TGTGCCAGCAGCTTGGGGGGGGGTACTAATCAGCCCCAGCATTTT. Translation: CASSLGGGTNQPQHF.

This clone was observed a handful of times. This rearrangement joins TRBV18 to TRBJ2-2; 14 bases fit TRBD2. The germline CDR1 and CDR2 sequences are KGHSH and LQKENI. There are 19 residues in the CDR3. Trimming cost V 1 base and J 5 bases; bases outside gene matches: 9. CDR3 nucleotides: TGTGCCAGCTCACCACAGGCCGGGACTAGCGGGAGTTGGACCGGGGAGCTGTTTTTT. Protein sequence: CASSPQAGTSGSWTGELFF.